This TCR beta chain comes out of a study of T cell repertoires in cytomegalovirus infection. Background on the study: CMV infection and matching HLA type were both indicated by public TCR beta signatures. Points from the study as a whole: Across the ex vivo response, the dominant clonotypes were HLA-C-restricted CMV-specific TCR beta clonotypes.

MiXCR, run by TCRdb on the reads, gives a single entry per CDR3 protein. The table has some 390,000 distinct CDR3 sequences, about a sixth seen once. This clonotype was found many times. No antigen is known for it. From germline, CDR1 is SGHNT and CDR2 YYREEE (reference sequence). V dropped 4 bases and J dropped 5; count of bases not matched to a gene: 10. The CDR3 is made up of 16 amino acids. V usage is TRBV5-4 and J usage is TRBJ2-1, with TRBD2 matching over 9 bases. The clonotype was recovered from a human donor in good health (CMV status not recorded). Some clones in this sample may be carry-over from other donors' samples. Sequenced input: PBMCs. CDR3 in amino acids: CASSLGGAGGDNEQFF. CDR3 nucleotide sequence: TGTGCCAGCAGCCTTGGGGGCGCGGGAGGGGACAATGAGCAGTTCTTC. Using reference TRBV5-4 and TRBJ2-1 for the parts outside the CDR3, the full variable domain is ETGVTQSPTHLIKTRGQQVTLRCSSQSGHNTVSWYQQALGQGPQFIFQYYREEENGRGNFPPRFSGLQFPNYSSELNVNALELDDSALYLCASSLGGAGGDNEQFFGPGTRLTVL.